This T cell receptor beta chain emerged from a study of cytomegalovirus exposure and HLA in healthy donors. Broader study findings: Certain indistinguishable V segments, among them TRBV6-2 and TRBV6-3, were excluded. Researchers reported in a later analysis that a missense DCLRE1C variant was tied to TCR beta V- and J-gene trimming.

Trimming at V came to 2 bases and at J to 0 bases, leaving 5 bases not matched to a gene. CDR1 and CDR2 from the germline V gene are MNHNY and SVGAGI (reference sequence). The CDR3 runs to 16 residues. Worth noting for this clone: The antigen is not known.

The PCR was carried out with 60 Vbeta primers and 13 Jbeta primers. Original handling: As a later analysis found, there were approximately 80 million unique TCR beta chains, of which roughly 11 million were shared. This table comes from immunoSEQ multiplex PCR, and its TCRdb copy is limited to in-frame clones, with some not included. V and J calls and clone size come straight from that table; D and trimming were deduced from the DNA. The sample has some 180,000 clones; approximately 84% are singletons. Sequencing used PBMCs. The receptor's source is a girl aged 5-17 years in good health and CMV-seropositive. The chain couples TRBV6-6 to TRBJ2-3; 7 nucleotides match TRBD2. CDR3 DNA: TGTGCCAGCAGTTACGCTAGCGGATCTAGCACAGATACGCAGTATTTT. It encodes CASSYASGSSTDTQYF.